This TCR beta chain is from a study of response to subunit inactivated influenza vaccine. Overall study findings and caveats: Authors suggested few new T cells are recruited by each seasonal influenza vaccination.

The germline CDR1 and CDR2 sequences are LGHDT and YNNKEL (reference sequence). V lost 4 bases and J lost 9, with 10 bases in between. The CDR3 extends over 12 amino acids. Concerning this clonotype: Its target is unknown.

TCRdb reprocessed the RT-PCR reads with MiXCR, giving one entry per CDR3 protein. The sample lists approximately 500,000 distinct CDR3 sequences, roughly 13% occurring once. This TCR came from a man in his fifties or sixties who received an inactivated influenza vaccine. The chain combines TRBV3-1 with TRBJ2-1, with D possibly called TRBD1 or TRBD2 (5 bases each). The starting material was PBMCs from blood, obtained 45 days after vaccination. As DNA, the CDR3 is TGTGCCAGCAGCCTCTCTGGGACTGAGCAGTTCTTC. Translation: CASSLSGTEQFF.